The clone carrying this T cell receptor (beta chain) has just a few counts. The data were taken from a study of identical twins. The CDR3 is 14 amino acids. Germline loops: CDR1 LGHDT, CDR2 YNNKEL (reference sequence). The V end lost 1 base, the J end lost 5 bases, and 11 bases lay between the germline ends. TCRdb re-analysed the 5' RACE reads in MiXCR, keeping a single row per CDR3 protein. The data hold nearly 200,000 distinct CDR3 sequences, with approximately 15% observed a single time. The same sample was also studied in work on T cells expressing NK-cell markers.

The TCR sequence derives from a woman aged 18 to 35 in good health. Sequenced: CD8+ T cells sorted from blood. V gene TRBV3-1 combines with J gene TRBJ2-5; D tentatively reads TRBD1 or TRBD2 (5 bases each). In nucleotides, the CDR3 is TGTGCCAGCAGCCAAGCGAGCAGGGAGGAGACCCAGTACTTC. Protein sequence: CASSQASREETQYF.